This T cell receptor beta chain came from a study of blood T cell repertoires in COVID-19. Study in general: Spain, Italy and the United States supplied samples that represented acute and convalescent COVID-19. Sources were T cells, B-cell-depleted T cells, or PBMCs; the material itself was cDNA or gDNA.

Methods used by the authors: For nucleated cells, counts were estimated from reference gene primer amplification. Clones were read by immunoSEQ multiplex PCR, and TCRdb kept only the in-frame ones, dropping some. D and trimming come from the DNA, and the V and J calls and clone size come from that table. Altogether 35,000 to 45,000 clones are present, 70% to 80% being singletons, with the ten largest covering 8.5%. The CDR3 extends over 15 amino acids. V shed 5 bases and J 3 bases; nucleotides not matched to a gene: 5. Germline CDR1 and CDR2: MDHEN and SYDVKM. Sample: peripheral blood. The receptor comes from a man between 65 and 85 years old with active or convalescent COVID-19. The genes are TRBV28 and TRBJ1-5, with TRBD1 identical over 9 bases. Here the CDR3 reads CASSVRDRDNQPQHF. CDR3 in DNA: TGTGCCAGCAGTGTCCGGGACAGGGACAATCAGCCCCAGCATTTT.